The 30 T cell receptor beta chains listed next were all sequenced from one sample in a study of cytomegalovirus exposure and HLA in healthy donors (dated by TCRdb to about 2017). Libraries were built with the immunoSEQ multiplex PCR assay. The multiplex PCR relied on a mix of 60 forward primers for TCR Vbeta segments and 13 reverse primers for TCR Jbeta segments. The immuneACCESS repertoire file appears here via TCRdb, limited to in-frame rearrangements. These files lack a portion of the clones; in checked studies, under half of the deficit traces to unresolved V genes, and the cause of the others is not known. This sample comprises 150,000 to 200,000 clones, over 80% of them detected only once. The ten largest clones capture approximately 1.2% of the sample. The sequenced sample was PBMCs. Every receptor here comes from a boy younger than 10 in good health and CMV-seronegative.

V usage is TRBV27 and J usage is TRBJ2-5, with D possibly matching TRBD2 (5 bases). Matching the DNA end better, TRBJ2-7 makes the J call doubtful. The CDR3 is 13 residues long. Germline loops: CDR1 MNHEY, CDR2 SMNVEV (reference sequence). For the CDR3, the DNA is TGTGCCAGCAGTTCTACTAGGTTCTACGAGCAGTACTTC. Protein product: CASSSTRFYEQYF.

The J gene is TRBJ2-6, the V gene TRBV2; 8 nucleotides agree with TRBD1. After removal of 3 bases from V and 2 bases from J, the junction contained 6 bases not matched to a gene. The CDR3 contains 17 residues. CDR1 is SNHLY and CDR2 is FYNNEI in the germline V gene. The CDR3 sequence is CASSDRGRVPGANVLTF. The CDR3, as DNA: TGTGCCAGCAGTGACAGGGGGCGCGTCCCTGGGGCCAACGTCCTGACTTTC.

The chain combines TRBV4-3 with TRBJ2-2, with 10 bases fitting TRBD2. Per the germline V gene, CDR1 is LGHNA and CDR2 is YSLEER. This CDR3 has 19 amino acids. J was trimmed by 4 bases and V by 2 bases; bases with no gene match: 13. CDR3 protein: CASSQSLGAGGLSTGELFF. CDR3 coding DNA: TGCGCCAGCAGCCAATCCCTGGGAGCGGGGGGGCTGAGCACCGGGGAGCTGTTTTTT.

This clone has more than one count but fewer than ten. The CDR3 spells CASSGGQGYGYTF. The CDR3 nucleotides read TGTGCCAGCAGTGGAGGACAGGGCTATGGCTACACCTTC. The V call is TRBV2, the J call TRBJ1-2; 8 nucleotides line up with TRBD1. The germline gives CDR1 SNHLY, CDR2 FYNNEI. The CDR3 consists of 13 residues. The V segment lost 4 bases and the J segment 4 bases; nucleotides outside the gene matches: 2. Using reference TRBV2 and TRBJ1-2 for the parts outside the CDR3, the full variable domain is EPEVTQTPSHQVTQMGQEVILRCVPISNHLYFYWYRQILGQKVEFLVSFYNNEISEKSEIFDDQFSVERPDGSNFTLKIRSTKLEDSAMYFCASSGGQGYGYTFGSGTRLTVV.

This chain's CDR3 is CASSYEGTGIYNEQFF. CDR3 sequence (DNA): TGTGCCAGCAGTTACGAGGGGACTGGGATCTACAATGAGCAGTTCTTC. This chain links TRBV6-5 with TRBJ2-1, with a tentative D call TRBD2 (6 bases). The V end was cut by 2 bases, the J end by 3 bases, with 14 bases between. In germline, CDR1 is MNHEY, CDR2 SVGAGI. The CDR3 runs 16 residues.

The chain recombines TRBV30 with TRBJ1-2; 8 nucleotides match TRBD1. Germline lookup yields CDR1 GTSNPN and CDR2 SVGIG (reference sequence). Losses at the gene ends were 4 bases for V and 8 bases for J; bases not matched to a gene: 9. The CDR3 contains 13 residues. Here the CDR3 DNA reads TGTGCCTGGACGGCCAGGGGGCGAGGGGGCTACACCTTC. As protein: CAWTARGRGGYTF.

The V and J genes are TRBV5-4 and TRBJ2-1; 10 bases line up with TRBD2. The CDR3 sequence is 16 residues long. V dropped 1 base and J dropped 3; count of bases not matched to a gene: 4. Germline-derived CDR1 and CDR2 are SGHNT and YYREEE (reference sequence). The CDR3 here is CASSLPAGGHYNEQFF. CDR3 sequence (DNA): TGTGCCAGCAGCTTGCCAGCGGGAGGGCACTACAATGAGCAGTTCTTC.

This clone was detected a few times. The chain has TRBV2 and TRBJ2-1, with a tentative D call TRBD1 (5 bases). The CDR3 is 15 residues long. Germline values: CDR1 SNHLY, CDR2 FYNNEI. Trimming took 5 bases from V and 4 from J, leaving 15 bases between them. Written as DNA, the CDR3 is TGTGCCAGCAGTATGGACATACAAGATTACAATGAGCAGTTCTTC. Residues: CASSMDIQDYNEQFF.

This clone showed up just a few times. The chain combines TRBV6-6 with TRBJ1-2; 8 bases are a match to TRBD1. Germline lookup yields CDR1 MNHNY and CDR2 SVGAGI (reference sequence). Unmatched junction bases numbered 8, after V lost 3 bases and J lost 8 bases. There are 14 residues in the CDR3. The CDR3 DNA follows: TGTGCCAGCAGTTATTTAACAGGGGGAAGAGGCTACACCTTC. Amino acids: CASSYLTGGRGYTF.

The chain carries TRBV25-1 and TRBJ2-5; possibly TRBD1 for D (5 bases). The CDR3 is 17 residues long. Germline CDR1 MGHDK, CDR2 SYGVNS. Trimming took 0 bases from V and 5 from J, leaving 19 bases between them. The DNA of the CDR3 is TGTGCCAGCAGTGAATATGGCACAGGTAGCATCGGGGAGACCCAGTACTTC. This sequence encodes CASSEYGTGSIGETQYF.

The CDR3: CASSLAHTGIPNSPLHF. The CDR3 bases are TGTGCCAGCAGCTTAGCACATACAGGGATCCCAAATTCACCCCTCCACTTT. V gene TRBV7-6 combines with J gene TRBJ1-6; possibly TRBD1 for D (6 bases). Germline CDR1 SGHVS, CDR2 FNYEAQ. The CDR3 contains 17 residues. The V and J ends lost 0 bases and 7 bases respectively, with 16 bases between them.

The rearrangement uses TRBV6-6 and TRBJ1-2; tentative D call: TRBD1 (5 bases). The CDR3 runs 16 residues. With 0 bases removed from V and 4 bases from J, the gap between germline ends came to 15 bases. Germline CDR1 and CDR2: MNHNY and SVGAGI (reference sequence). This CDR3 reads CASSYSSRARTYGYTF. Here the CDR3 DNA reads TGTGCCAGCAGTTACTCGAGCAGGGCCAGGACCTATGGCTACACCTTC.

This clone was seen a few times. The chain has TRBV13 and TRBJ2-3; 13 bases agree with TRBD2. The CDR3 runs 16 residues. V dropped 5 bases and J dropped 9; count of bases not matched to a gene: 11. The germline V gene has CDR1 PRHDT and CDR2 FYEKMQ (reference sequence). CDR3 coding DNA: TGTGCCAGCAGCACTCGGACTAGCGGGAGAACGGGCACGCAGTATTTT. This sequence encodes CASSTRTSGRTGTQYF.

The chain combines TRBV7-2 with TRBJ2-5; D is perhaps TRBD2 (6 bases). There are 13 residues in the CDR3. Germline-derived CDR1 and CDR2 are SGHTA and FQGNSA. V was clipped by 5 bases and J by 1 base, with 8 bases between them. In DNA, the CDR3 is TGTGCCAGCAGCGGCGGGATCCAAGAGACCCAGTACTTC. Translation: CASSGGIQETQYF.

This clone is a singleton in its sample. The chain uses TRBV10-3 and TRBJ1-3; D remains unclear. In germline, CDR1 is ENHRY, CDR2 SYGVKD. The CDR3 loop spans 14 amino acids. Trimming cost V 7 bases and J 0 bases, with 10 bases left between them. The CDR3 is CAIKREPSGNTIYF. The CDR3 coding sequence is TGTGCCATCAAGCGCGAACCCTCTGGAAACACCATATATTTT.

This chain joins TRBV7-2 and TRBJ2-1; maybe TRBD2 (6 bases). Trimming removed 0 bases at V and 7 bases at J, with 16 bases between. The V gene's germline CDR1 is SGHTA and CDR2 FQGNSA. This CDR3 is built from 16 residues. In DNA form, the CDR3 reads TGTGCCAGCAGCTTAGCGGCAGCGGGCGGGCAGAATGAGCAGTTCTTC. Encoded protein: CASSLAAAGGQNEQFF.

The rearrangement uses TRBV6-1 and TRBJ1-2; D ambiguous. From germline, CDR1 is MNHNS and CDR2 SASEGT. The ends were cut back, 6 bases at V and 2 bases at J, with 13 bases in the middle. CDR3 length: 14 amino acids. The CDR3, as DNA: TGTGCCAGCAGCCCCGGTCCCTCCAACTATGGCTACACCTTC. Translating gives CASSPGPSNYGYTF.

This chain connects TRBV6-1 to TRBJ2-4; 9 bases map to TRBD2. This CDR3 spans 15 amino acids. Unmatched junction bases numbered 10, after V lost 7 bases and J lost 6 bases. Germline V CDR1 and CDR2: MNHNS, SASEGT. The CDR3 loop reads CASNIRTSEGNIQYF. The CDR3 DNA is TGTGCCAGCAATATAAGGACTAGCGAGGGAAACATTCAGTACTTC.

The V gene is TRBV7-4, the J gene TRBJ2-7; 8 bases line up with TRBD2. Looked up from germline, CDR1 is SGHVT and CDR2 is SQSDAQ. The CDR3 covers 16 residues. V shed 4 bases and J 3 bases; nucleotides not matched to a gene: 11. The CDR3 nucleotides are TGTGCCAGCAGCTCCTTCTCAGCGGGGGTCTGCTACGAGCAGTACGTC. As protein: CASSSFSAGVCYEQYV.

As DNA, the CDR3 is TGTGCCTGGTTACAGGGAAGCAATCAGCCCCAGCATTTT. Encoded protein: CAWLQGSNQPQHF. V usage is TRBV30 and J usage is TRBJ1-5; weak D call: TRBD1 (6 bases). The CDR3 consists of 13 residues. V dropped 5 bases and J dropped 1 base, with 9 bases sitting between them. Looked up from germline, CDR1 is GTSNPN and CDR2 is SVGIG (reference sequence). Supplemented by reference TRBV30 and TRBJ1-5, the full variable domain reads SQTIHQWPATLVQPVGSPLSLECTVEGTSNPNLYWYRQAAGRGLQLLFYSVGIGQISSEVPQNLSASRPQDRQFILSSKKLLLSDSGFYLCAWLQGSNQPQHFGDGTRLSIL.

This clone was counted a few times. The chain employs TRBV7-9 and TRBJ2-2; a possible D gene is TRBD2 (5 bases). Germline assignment: CDR1 SEHNR and CDR2 FQNEAQ (reference sequence). This CDR3 has 16 amino acids. Trimming removed 4 bases from V and 0 bases from J, with 12 bases in between. The CDR3 DNA sequence: TGTGCCAGCAGCTCGACGGGATCTTCGAACACCGGGGAGCTGTTTTTT. Protein: CASSSTGSSNTGELFF.

The V call is TRBV5-8, the J call TRBJ2-7; a possible D gene is TRBD1 (5 bases). CDR1 and CDR2 from the germline V gene are SGHTS and YDEGEE. With 4 bases removed from V and 0 bases from J, the gap between germline ends came to 8 bases. The CDR3 runs to 13 residues. DNA for the CDR3: TGTGCCAGCAGCCGACAGATCTCCTACGAGCAGTACGTC. This translates into CASSRQISYEQYV.

DNA of the CDR3: TGTGCCAGCAGTGAAGAAGGGACAGGGGGTTGGAACATTCAGTACTTC. Its translation is CASSEEGTGGWNIQYF. The chain joins TRBV6-1 to TRBJ2-4, with TRBD1 identical over 11 bases. CDR1 MNHNS and CDR2 SASEGT come from the germline V gene. The ends lost 1 base at V and 7 bases at J; junction bases unmatched: 6. The CDR3 sequence is 16 residues long.

The chain employs TRBV21-1 and TRBJ2-2; the table names TRBD2, a call not compared with the DNA. TRBV21-1 is designated a pseudogene. The CDR3 has 18 amino acids. CDR3 residues: CASSKTLTSGRDTGELFF. The DNA for the CDR3 is TGTGCCAGCAGCAAAACCCTTACTAGCGGGAGGGATACCGGGGAGCTGTTTTTT.

The J gene is TRBJ2-5, the V gene TRBV7-2, with D perhaps TRBD2 (5 bases). The germline V and J ends were trimmed by 2 bases and 3 bases, with 10 bases remaining between them. The V gene's germline CDR1 is SGHTA and CDR2 FQGNSA. This CDR3 is 14 amino acids long. Written as DNA, the CDR3 is TGTGCCAGCAGCTTAATGGACGGGAAAGAGACCCAGTACTTC. It encodes CASSLMDGKETQYF.

J is TRBJ2-2 and V is TRBV5-6; 7 positions agree with TRBD1. V lost 4 bases to trimming and J lost 5 bases; unmatched junction nucleotides: 11. CDR3 length: 16 amino acids. Germline V gene sequence: CDR1 SGHDT, CDR2 YYEEEE. CDR3 sequence reads: CASSRRDSYLTGELFF. In DNA, the CDR3 is TGTGCCAGCAGCCGTAGGGACAGTTACTTAACCGGGGAGCTGTTTTTT.

The chain couples TRBV27 to TRBJ2-5; D is possibly TRBD2 (5 bases). Germline CDR1 MNHEY, CDR2 SMNVEV (reference sequence). This CDR3 is built from 16 residues. Trimming cost V 5 bases and J 3 bases, with 19 bases left between them. The CDR3, as DNA: TGTGCCAGCAGTCCCCGGCGCGGAGCGGTGAAAGAGACCCAGTACTTC. Its protein product is CASSPRRGAVKETQYF.

Note on this clone: The sample contains more than one DNA sequence encoding this CDR3. The chain links TRBV5-1 to TRBJ2-3; D possibly corresponds to TRBD2 (6 bases). From germline, CDR1 is SGHRS and CDR2 YFSETQ. The CDR3 is 15 amino acids. V was pared by 0 bases and J by 1 base, with 9 bases between. The CDR3 loop is CASSLVASGTDTQYF. The CDR3 DNA sequence: TGCGCCAGCAGCTTGGTGGCTAGCGGCACAGATACGCAGTATTTT.

This chain connects TRBV4-3 to TRBJ2-3; no firm D call. The CDR3 sequence is 14 residues long. Germline CDR1 and CDR2: LGHNA and YSLEER. The V and J ends lost 9 bases and 5 bases respectively, with 18 bases between them. The CDR3 region is CASQEMGSQDTQYF. CDR3 DNA: TGCGCCAGTCAAGAAATGGGTAGCCAAGATACGCAGTATTTT.

The rearrangement links TRBV6-4 to TRBJ2-7; D possibly corresponds to TRBD1 (5 bases). Trimming stripped 8 bases from V and 6 bases from J, with 17 bases between. The CDR3 runs 13 residues. Germline V lookup: CDR1 MRHNA, CDR2 SNTAGT. In DNA, the CDR3 is TGTGCCAGCCCCCCCAGGGCCCATGGCGAGCAGTACGTC. The encoded protein is CASPPRAHGEQYV.